This is a list of T cell receptor beta chains from one sample in a study of T cells in Graves' hyperthyroidism and ophthalmopathy. Via MiXCR, TCRdb re-called the multiplex PCR reads, giving one row per CDR3 protein. This table holds 500,000 to 650,000 distinct CDR3 sequences, around 13% found once. Sequenced material: blood. The receptors were sampled from a woman between 35 and 50 years old with Graves' hyperthyroidism. CDR3s include the opening cysteine and the closing phenylalanine or tryptophan. A D gene is named only where the DNA matches it firmly. Expanded clones get a size class; other rows say once, few or many, or leave the size out.

j_call v_call d_call clone_size cdr3_aa cdr3_nt
TRBJ2-2 TRBV20-1 - many CSARRARTNTGELFF TGCAGTGCTAGGCGAGCCAGGACTAACACCGGGGAGCTGTTTTTT
TRBJ1-6 TRBV7-9 - few CASSLDVLNSPLHF TGTGCCAGCAGCTTAGATGTCCTTAATTCACCCCTCCACTTT
TRBJ1-2 TRBV12-5 TRBD1 few CASDSSGGAFGYTF TGTGCTAGTGATTCTTCAGGGGGCGCCTTTGGCTACACCTTC
TRBJ2-4 TRBV28 TRBD1 many CASSPGQAKNIQYF TGTGCCAGCAGTCCCGGACAGGCGAAAAACATTCAGTACTTC
TRBJ1-2 TRBV18 TRBD1 few CASSPPGQGNDGYTF TGTGCCAGCTCACCACCGGGACAGGGGAATGATGGCTACACCTTC
TRBJ1-1 TRBV5-5 TRBD1 many CASSLSGGGGTEAFF TGTGCCAGCAGCTTGTCAGGGGGAGGGGGCACTGAAGCTTTCTTT
TRBJ1-6 TRBV30 TRBD1 many CAWSDRGLSSPLHF TGTGCCTGGTCGGACAGGGGATTAAGTTCACCCCTCCACTTT
TRBJ2-5 TRBV5-1 - many CASSFGDKEETQYF TGCGCCAGCAGCTTTGGGGACAAAGAAGAGACCCAGTACTTC
TRBJ2-5 TRBV6-2/TRBV6-3 TRBD2 many CASSYVTSGKFQETQYF TGTGCCAGCAGTTACGTAACTAGCGGGAAATTCCAAGAGACCCAGTACTTC
TRBJ1-6 TRBV6-6 - few CASSYSTLYRDPSNSPLHF TGTGCCAGCAGTTACTCGACGCTTTACAGGGATCCGTCAAATTCACCCCTCCACTTT
TRBJ2-1 TRBV3-1 TRBD2 few CASSHASGRYNEQFF TGTGCCAGCAGCCACGCGAGCGGGAGATACAATGAGCAGTTCTTC
TRBJ2-5 TRBV7-9 TRBD1 - CASSPWGQSRETQHF TGTGCCAGCAGCCCCTGGGGACAGTCCAGGGAGACCCAGCACTTC
TRBJ2-7 TRBV28 - - CASTRDGGHEQYF TGTGCCAGCACCAGGGACGGGGGCCACGAGCAGTACTTC